This TCR beta chain was identified in a study of T cell changes during pregnancy in multiple sclerosis. Measured with immunoSEQ multiplex PCR; TCRdb has only the in-frame clones, and not every one. The data hold 25,000 to 35,000 clones, with about nine tenths observed a single time. With V trimmed by 5 bases and J by 6 bases, 6 bases remained unmatched. The CDR3 length is 15 residues. The germline CDR1 and CDR2 sequences are MGHRA and YSYEKL. The sequence came from a female donor with multiple sclerosis, enrolled in a pregnancy study. Sequenced material: CD8+ T cells from peripheral blood mononuclear cells, taken in the second trimester of pregnancy. The chain combines TRBV4-1 with TRBJ2-4; 11 bases map to TRBD2. DNA for the CDR3: TGCGCCAGCAGCGCGACTAGCGGGGAGGCAAACATTCAGTACTTC. It translates to CASSATSGEANIQYF.